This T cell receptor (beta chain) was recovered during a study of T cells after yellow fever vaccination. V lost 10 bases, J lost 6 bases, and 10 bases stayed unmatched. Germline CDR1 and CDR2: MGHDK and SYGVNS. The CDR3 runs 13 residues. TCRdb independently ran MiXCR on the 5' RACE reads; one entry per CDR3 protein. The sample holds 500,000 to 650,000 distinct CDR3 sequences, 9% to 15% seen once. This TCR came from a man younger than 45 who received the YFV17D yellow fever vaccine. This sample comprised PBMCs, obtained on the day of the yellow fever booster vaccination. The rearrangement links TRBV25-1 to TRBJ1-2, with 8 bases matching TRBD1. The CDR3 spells CATYRGFGDGYTF. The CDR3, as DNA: TGTGCCACCTACAGGGGGTTCGGTGATGGCTACACCTTC.